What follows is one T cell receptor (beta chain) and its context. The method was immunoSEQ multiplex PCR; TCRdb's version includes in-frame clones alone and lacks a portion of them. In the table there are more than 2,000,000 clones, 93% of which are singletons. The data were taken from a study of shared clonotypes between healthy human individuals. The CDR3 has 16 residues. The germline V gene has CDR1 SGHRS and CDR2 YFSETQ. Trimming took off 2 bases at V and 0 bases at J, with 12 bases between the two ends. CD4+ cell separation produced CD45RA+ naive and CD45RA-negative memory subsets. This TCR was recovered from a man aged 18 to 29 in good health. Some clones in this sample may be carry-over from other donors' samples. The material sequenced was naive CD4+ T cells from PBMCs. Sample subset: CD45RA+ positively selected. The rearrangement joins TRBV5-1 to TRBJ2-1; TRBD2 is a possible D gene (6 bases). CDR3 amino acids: CASSFRLGSSYNEQFF. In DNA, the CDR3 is TGCGCCAGCAGCTTTAGACTAGGGAGCTCCTACAATGAGCAGTTCTTC. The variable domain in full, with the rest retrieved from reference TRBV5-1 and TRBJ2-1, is KAGVTQTPRYLIKTRGQQVTLSCSPISGHRSVSWYQQTPGQGLQFLFEYFSETQRNKGNFPGRFSGRQFSNSRSEMNVSTLELGDSALYLCASSFRLGSSYNEQFFGPGTRLTVL.